This T cell receptor beta chain was recovered during a study of beta chain features in type 1 diabetes. General observations from the study: There was a moderate but significant shortening of TCRB CDR3s in all four CD4+ subsets of Type 1 diabetes patients.

The sequenced template was cDNA made from the entire isolated RNA. The table came from immunoSEQ multiplex PCR; TCRdb's copy has only in-frame clones and leaves some out. In the table there are tens of thousands of clones, 69% of which are singletons. Worth noting for this clone: Its target is not known.

Losses at the gene ends were 0 bases for V and 5 bases for J; bases not matched to a gene: 3. The CDR3 spans 15 residues. CDR1 is SNHLY and CDR2 is FYNNEI in the germline V gene. The sequenced sample was Tregs from blood. The chain is built from TRBV2 and TRBJ2-2; 7 bases agree with TRBD2. This TCR derives from a man between 18 and 29 years old with type 1 diabetes. CDR3 in DNA: TGTGCCAGCAGTGAAGCGGGGAGGGGTACCGGGGAGCTGTTTTTT. Translation gives CASSEAGRGTGELFF.